A single sample gave rise to the 26 T cell receptor beta chains below, sequenced in a study of cytomegalovirus exposure and HLA in healthy donors. Primers: 60 Vbeta forward and 13 Jbeta reverse. Sequencing was performed with immunoSEQ multiplex PCR; in TCRdb, only in-frame clones are kept and a portion is missing. The table includes 140,000 or so clones, around four fifths detected once. The sequenced sample consisted of PBMCs. The receptors here all came from a male donor in good health and CMV-seronegative.

A single count supports this clone. The rearrangement uses TRBV6-6 and TRBJ2-7, with TRBD1 matching 7 bases. Per germline, CDR1 MNHNY and CDR2 SVGAGI (reference sequence). The CDR3 totals 14 residues. The J segment lost 3 bases and the V segment lost 5 bases, leaving 7 bases of the junction unmatched. CDR3 bases: TGTGCCAGCAGTGTACAGGGGTCGGGCTACGAGCAGTACTTC. Translating it yields CASSVQGSGYEQYF.

The gene calls are TRBV4-3 and TRBJ1-3; D is unresolved. Trimming pared 0 bases from V and 11 bases from J, leaving 14 bases between. This CDR3 has 14 amino acids. CDR1 LGHNA and CDR2 YSLEER come from the germline V gene. The DNA for the CDR3 is TGCGCCAGCAGCCAAGATGCGAGGAAGTCGCCCATATATTTT. Amino acid sequence: CASSQDARKSPIYF.

This clone was seen once. This chain connects TRBV6-1 to TRBJ2-2; tentative D call: TRBD2 (5 bases). The CDR3 covers 15 residues. Germline V CDR1 and CDR2: MNHNS, SASEGT. Trimming took off 6 bases at V and 4 bases at J, with 15 bases between the two ends. This CDR3 is CASRPSRGVTGELFF. The CDR3 bases are TGTGCCAGCAGACCTAGCCGGGGAGTCACCGGGGAGCTGTTTTTT.

Only a few counts were recorded for this clone. This chain links TRBV7-8 with TRBJ2-7; possible D gene TRBD1, 6 bases. The CDR3 runs 16 residues. Trimming cost V 1 base and J 3 bases, with 16 bases left between them. Germline lookup yields CDR1 SGHVS and CDR2 FQNEAQ. CDR3 sequence: CASSLEGQRGGYEQYF. Here the CDR3 DNA reads TGTGCCAGCAGCTTAGAGGGCCAGAGAGGGGGCTACGAGCAGTACTTC.

CDR3 amino acids: CASRQAYRGTEAFF. CDR3 nucleotide sequence: TGTGCCAGCAGACAGGCCTATAGGGGCACTGAAGCTTTCTTT. This chain links TRBV25-1 with TRBJ1-1, with D perhaps matching TRBD1 (5 bases). Germline V gene sequence: CDR1 MGHDK, CDR2 SYGVNS. Deletions cut 6 bases from V and 4 bases from J, with 15 bases between. This CDR3 is 14 amino acids long.

This clone was counted a few times. The chain combines TRBV19 with TRBJ1-2; D remains unclear. The V end lost 0 bases, the J end lost 0 bases, and 8 bases lay between the germline ends. This CDR3 spans 15 amino acids. Germline values: CDR1 LNHDA, CDR2 SQIVND (reference sequence). DNA of the CDR3: TGTGCCAGTAGTATAGATCTGAGGGCTAACTATGGCTACACCTTC. Encoded protein: CASSIDLRANYGYTF.

The chain joins TRBV6-6 to TRBJ2-1; 8 nucleotides agree with TRBD2. V lost 1 base, J lost 7 bases, and 3 bases stayed unmatched. Per the germline V gene, CDR1 is MNHNY and CDR2 is SVGAGI (reference sequence). This CDR3 is 14 amino acids long. The CDR3 reads CASSYFSSGNEQFF. The CDR3, as DNA: TGTGCCAGCAGTTACTTTTCTAGCGGGAATGAGCAGTTCTTC.

The chain joins TRBV19 to TRBJ2-5, with D perhaps TRBD2 (5 bases). The DNA end lines up better with TRBJ2-7; the J call may be wrong. CDR1 is LNHDA, CDR2 SQIVND, per germline (reference sequence). This CDR3 comprises 15 residues. Here the CDR3 DNA reads TGTGCCAGTAGTATGGCCCCAAGGGAGTTCTACGAGCAGTACTTC. This encodes CASSMAPREFYEQYF.

The chain employs TRBV6-6 and TRBJ2-7; D possibly corresponds to TRBD1 (6 bases). Germline loops: CDR1 MNHNY, CDR2 SVGAGI (reference sequence). There are 12 residues in the CDR3. V gave up 4 bases and J gave up 4 bases, with 8 bases separating them. This chain's CDR3 is CASSLQGYEQYF. The CDR3 coding sequence is TGTGCCAGCAGTTTACAGGGATACGAGCAGTACTTC.

This chain uses TRBV2 with TRBJ1-2; the D is unclear. The CDR3 has 15 residues. V lost 2 bases, J lost 1 base, and 11 bases lay in between. CDR1 and CDR2 from the germline V gene are SNHLY and FYNNEI. CDR3 sequence reads: CASSENSFSNYGYTF. Written as DNA, the CDR3 is TGTGCCAGCAGTGAAAACAGCTTTAGTAACTATGGCTACACCTTC.

The gene calls are TRBV27 and TRBJ1-1; the match to TRBD1 covers 7 bases. CDR1 and CDR2 (germline): MNHEY, SMNVEV (reference sequence). The ends lost 8 bases at V and 1 base at J; junction bases unmatched: 22. The CDR3 is 19 amino acids. The DNA of the CDR3 is TGTGCCAGCCCATTTTTCCCAGGACAGGCCGGACCCGCGAACACTGAAGCTTTCTTT. Translated, it gives CASPFFPGQAGPANTEAFF.

This clone was seen only once. The genes are TRBV7-2 and TRBJ2-7; TRBD1 aligns across 8 bases. CDR3 length equals 17 residues. The germline V gene has CDR1 SGHTA and CDR2 FQGNSA. V shed 1 base and J 0 bases; nucleotides not matched to a gene: 8. The CDR3, as DNA: TGTGCCAGCAGCTTAGGAACAGGGGGACCTCGCTCCTACGAGCAGTACTTC. Protein: CASSLGTGGPRSYEQYF.

The chain has TRBV4-1 and TRBJ1-5; tentatively, D is TRBD1 (5 bases). The germline gives CDR1 MGHRA, CDR2 YSYEKL. The V and J ends lost 1 base and 2 bases respectively, with 15 bases between them. The CDR3 is 17 amino acids. The CDR3 DNA is TGCGCCAGCAGCCAAGTCGTTCGGGGGGGTGGCAATCAGCCCCAGCATTTT. This codes for CASSQVVRGGGNQPQHF.

V gene TRBV9 combines with J gene TRBJ2-1; 11 bases are a match to TRBD2. V was clipped by 4 bases and J by 8 bases; unmatched bases: 14. In germline, CDR1 is SGDLS, CDR2 YYNGEE. The CDR3 spans 17 residues. CDR3 nucleotides: TGTGCCAGCAGCCCCCATCCGGGACTAGCGGAGGTGCATGAGCAGTTCTTC. This encodes CASSPHPGLAEVHEQFF.

The chain employs TRBV2 and TRBJ1-1, with a weak D call TRBD1 (5 bases). V lost 0 bases to trimming and J lost 4 bases, with 15 bases between them. Germline CDR1 SNHLY, CDR2 FYNNEI. CDR3 length: 16 amino acids. CDR3 residues: CASSEAGGVKSTEAFF. The DNA of the CDR3 is TGTGCCAGCAGTGAAGCGGGGGGGGTGAAGAGCACTGAAGCTTTCTTT.

This clone was counted a single time. The chain links TRBV29-1 to TRBJ1-1; maybe TRBD1 (6 bases). V lost 5 bases, J lost 3 bases, and 10 bases lay in between. The CDR3 sequence is 12 residues long. Germline CDR1 SQVTM, CDR2 ANQGSEA. CDR3 coding DNA: TGCAGCGTTACAGGGTCGGACACTGAAGCTTTCTTT. Translating gives CSVTGSDTEAFF.

This clone has a handful of counts. This chain joins TRBV9 and TRBJ2-3; a weak D match, TRBD2 (5 bases). The CDR3 loop spans 19 amino acids. The ends were cut back, 4 bases at V and 0 bases at J, with 24 bases in the middle. Germline assignment: CDR1 SGDLS and CDR2 YYNGEE. Here the CDR3 reads CASSPFEGLKLTSTDTQYF. DNA of the CDR3: TGTGCCAGCAGCCCCTTTGAGGGCCTAAAATTGACTAGCACAGATACGCAGTATTTT.

V usage is TRBV6-5 and J usage is TRBJ1-1, with 7 positions matching TRBD1. There are 13 residues in the CDR3. Germline lookup yields CDR1 MNHEY and CDR2 SVGAGI. J was trimmed by 6 bases and V by 8 bases; bases with no gene match: 9. CDR3 residues: CASWGQGDSEAFF. Here the CDR3 DNA reads TGTGCCAGCTGGGGCCAGGGGGATTCTGAAGCTTTCTTT.

The gene calls are TRBV11-1 and TRBJ1-2; 8 positions agree with TRBD1. Germline assignment: CDR1 SGHAT and CDR2 FQDESV (reference sequence). The CDR3 is made up of 18 amino acids. The J segment lost 0 bases and the V segment lost 0 bases, leaving 9 bases of the junction unmatched. The CDR3: CASSLARGTGEANYGYTF. The CDR3 DNA reads as TGTGCCAGCAGCTTAGCGCGCGGGACAGGAGAAGCTAACTATGGCTACACCTTC.

V is TRBV28 and J is TRBJ2-3, with 9 nucleotides matching TRBD2. J gave up 0 bases and V 2 bases, and 9 bases lay outside the gene matches. This CDR3 is built from 18 residues. Germline values: CDR1 MDHEN, CDR2 SYDVKM. CDR3 sequence reads: CASSLKRGARYSTDTQYF. CDR3 sequence (DNA): TGTGCCAGCAGTTTAAAGCGGGGGGCCCGGTACAGCACAGATACGCAGTATTTT.

This clone has a single count. V is TRBV7-6 and J is TRBJ1-1; D perhaps matches TRBD1 (6 bases). Germline CDR1 is SGHVS and CDR2 is FNYEAQ. V lost 5 bases to trimming and J lost 4 bases, with 11 bases between them. This CDR3 region has 13 residues. The CDR3 nucleotides are TGTGCCAGCAGCCCAGACAGGTTCACTGAAGCTTTCTTT. It codes for CASSPDRFTEAFF.

This chain links TRBV4-3 with TRBJ2-3, with D possibly being TRBD1 (6 bases). Trimming took 0 bases from V and 6 from J, leaving 13 bases between them. Looked up from germline, CDR1 is LGHNA and CDR2 is YSLEER. This CDR3 contains 15 residues. The CDR3 loop is CASSQDGTGWDTQYF. CDR3 DNA: TGCGCCAGCAGCCAAGATGGCACAGGGTGGGATACGCAGTATTTT.

The chain links TRBV10-3 to TRBJ2-7, with 8 bases aligning to TRBD2. CDR1 ENHRY and CDR2 SYGVKD come from the germline V gene. V was pared by 5 bases and J by 9 bases, with 15 bases of the junction left unmatched. The CDR3 consists of 15 residues. The CDR3, as DNA: TGTGCCATCAGTCTTGCGGGGGGCCCAATAGGGGGGCAGTACTTC. It specifies CAISLAGGPIGGQYF.

This chain joins TRBV25-1 and TRBJ2-5, with a weak D call TRBD1 (7 bases). In germline, CDR1 is MGHDK, CDR2 SYGVNS. The CDR3 loop spans 13 amino acids. The germline V and J ends were trimmed by 5 bases and 5 bases, with 12 bases remaining between them. The CDR3 region is CASSPRGAETQYF. The CDR3 DNA sequence: TGTGCCAGCAGTCCCAGGGGGGCGGAGACCCAGTACTTC.

V usage is TRBV4-2 and J usage is TRBJ1-1, with TRBD1 matching over 7 bases. The CDR3 has 17 amino acids. V was clipped by 1 base and J by 4 bases; unmatched bases: 12. Germline V gives CDR1 LGHNA, CDR2 YNFKEQ. The CDR3 sequence: CASSQASWVTGATEAFF. CDR3 DNA sequence: TGTGCCAGCAGCCAAGCCTCGTGGGTTACAGGGGCCACTGAAGCTTTCTTT.

The chain links TRBV27 to TRBJ1-1; 8 nucleotides line up with TRBD1. CDR1 and CDR2 from the germline V gene are MNHEY and SMNVEV (reference sequence). Unmatched junction bases numbered 19, after V lost 6 bases and J lost 4 bases. CDR3 length equals 18 residues. CDR3 sequence: CASRGRAGGVSGSTEAFF. The DNA for the CDR3 is TGTGCCAGCAGGGGACGCGCAGGGGGCGTCTCGGGTAGCACTGAAGCTTTCTTT.